A selection of T cell receptor beta chains follows, all from one sample in a study of cytotoxic CD8 clonotypes in ibrutinib-treated CLL. Assay: immunoSEQ multiplex PCR; the TCRdb copy retains only in-frame clones and omits some. The sample carries roughly 250,000 clones, roughly 74% recorded once. This specimen was PBMCs, taken after 24 months of ibrutinib treatment. These receptors were obtained from a human donor with chronic lymphocytic leukemia. The CDR3 runs from the conserved cysteine through the conserved F or W. A D gene is named only where the DNA matches it firmly.

V	J	length	D	CDR3
TRBV7-9	TRBJ2-5	12	-	CASSHSGETQYF
TRBV18	TRBJ2-5	14	TRBD2	CASSRGLAQETQYF
TRBV15	TRBJ1-5	15	-	CATSSPQTSNQPQHF
TRBV28	TRBJ2-1	14	TRBD2	CASSSPAGRPGGIF
TRBV28	TRBJ2-1	12	-	CASSLYRNEQFF
TRBV28	TRBJ1-2	13	-	CASRTERNYGYTF
TRBV27	TRBJ2-7	13	TRBD1	CASSRDSSYEQYF
TRBV4-3	TRBJ2-6	19	-	CASSQDAARSSSGANVLTF
TRBV4-1	TRBJ2-1	16	-	CASSQVLVGVGNEQFF
TRBV29-1	TRBJ1-2	15	TRBD1	CSVQWGAGGNYGYTF
TRBV15	TRBJ2-1	17	TRBD2	CATSRDAAGLAYNEQFF
TRBV7-3	TRBJ2-1	13	-	CASSYFPYNEQFF
TRBV28	TRBJ1-2	18	TRBD1	CASTQQRPIPGQSYGYTF
TRBV9	TRBJ1-2	15	-	CASSVGREANYGYTF
TRBV28	TRBJ1-2	16	-	CASSLLQARFDYGYTF
TRBV4-1	TRBJ2-1	17	-	CASSQESRRGPYNEQFF
TRBV30	TRBJ2-7	12	-	CAWSRSDYEQYF
TRBV2	TRBJ1-2	14	-	CASSPRGDNYGYTF
TRBV27	TRBJ2-7	16	TRBD1	CASSLSPRDRPYEQYF
TRBV6-6	TRBJ1-1	14	-	CASTAGAENTEAFF